The 20 T cell receptor beta chains below come from one sample, sequenced in a study of Ad26.COV2.S vaccination and SARS-CoV-2 variants. Libraries were prepared by immunoSEQ multiplex PCR; TCRdb keeps only in-frame clonotypes and omits some of them. Of around 250,000 clones in the sample, around 87% were seen once. Treatment noted: about 20 received Ad26.COV2.S at low or high dose, single or two shots; 5 received placebo; per-sample allocation not given. After the first vaccine or placebo injection, samples were drawn on day 63. Sequencing used peripheral blood, obtained in a trial of Ad26.COV2.S vaccine versus placebo. The source of these receptors is a person between 18 and 59 years old who received the Ad26.COV2.S COVID-19 vaccine or a placebo.

The gene calls are TRBV30 and TRBJ1-2; D unresolved. Germline CDR1 and CDR2: GTSNPN and SVGIG (reference sequence). V was pared by 5 bases and J by 0 bases, with 10 bases between. The CDR3 runs 13 residues. The CDR3 here is CAWVKGPNYGYTF. In DNA, the CDR3 is TGTGCCTGGGTAAAGGGCCCTAACTATGGCTACACCTTC.

This chain uses TRBV27 with TRBJ1-6, with D uncertain. Germline assignment: CDR1 MNHEY and CDR2 SMNVEV (reference sequence). This CDR3 has 14 amino acids. Trimming took off 6 bases at V and 6 bases at J, with 12 bases between the two ends. The CDR3 region is CASRNTRGNSPLHF. The CDR3 nucleotides are TGTGCCAGCAGGAACACGCGGGGTAATTCACCCCTCCACTTT.

The genes are TRBV4-1 and TRBJ2-5; 8 bases agree with TRBD2. Germline assignment: CDR1 MGHRA and CDR2 YSYEKL. After removal of 1 base from V and 5 bases from J, the junction contained 9 bases not matched to a gene. This CDR3 has 16 amino acids. The chain's CDR3 is CASSQGRAGAMETQYF. CDR3 nucleotides: TGCGCCAGCAGCCAAGGGCGAGCGGGAGCGATGGAGACCCAGTACTTC.

The rearrangement links TRBV30 to TRBJ2-1; 9 bases agree with TRBD2. The CDR3 sequence is 13 residues long. Germline-derived CDR1 and CDR2 are GTSNPN and SVGIG (reference sequence). V shed 3 bases, J shed 4 bases, and the junction held 1 base outside the gene matches. CDR3 in DNA: TGTGCCTGGAGCCTAGCGGGGTACAATGAGCAGTTCTTC. Amino acids: CAWSLAGYNEQFF.

The chain couples TRBV4-2 to TRBJ1-5; D unclear. The CDR3 is 13 amino acids. Trimming took off 0 bases at V and 5 bases at J, with 5 bases between the two ends. Germline V CDR1 and CDR2: LGHNA, YNFKEQ. The CDR3 DNA is TGTGCCAGCAGCCAAGAAGAGGATCAGCCCCAGCATTTT. Protein product: CASSQEEDQPQHF.

The genes are TRBV4-1 and TRBJ1-5; D may be TRBD1 (5 bases). Germline loops: CDR1 MGHRA, CDR2 YSYEKL. With 2 bases removed from V and 1 base from J, the gap between germline ends came to 9 bases. This CDR3 has 15 amino acids. DNA of the CDR3: TGCGCCAGCAGCCAAATACAGGCAAGCAATCAGCCCCAGCATTTT. It is translated as CASSQIQASNQPQHF.

In DNA form, the CDR3 reads TGTGCCAGCAGTTTCAGGGTTCCCTACGAGCAGTACTTC. Protein: CASSFRVPYEQYF. This chain uses TRBV27 with TRBJ2-7; weak D call: TRBD1 (5 bases). The CDR3 sequence is 13 residues long. Germline-derived CDR1 and CDR2 are MNHEY and SMNVEV (reference sequence). Trimming took off 3 bases at V and 2 bases at J, with 8 bases between the two ends.

The V and J genes are TRBV6-5 and TRBJ1-1; no definite D call. Germline values: CDR1 MNHEY, CDR2 SVGAGI. The CDR3 covers 15 residues. V lost 5 bases to trimming and J lost 0 bases, with 13 bases between them. The CDR3 sequence: CASSPLDGMNTEAFF. In DNA form, the CDR3 reads TGTGCCAGCAGTCCTCTTGACGGCATGAACACTGAAGCTTTCTTT.

This clone has a count of ten or more. The chain couples TRBV6-4 to TRBJ2-6, with TRBD1 matching 9 bases. Unmatched junction bases numbered 1, after V lost 4 bases and J lost 0 bases. Germline V gene lookup returns CDR1 MRHNA and CDR2 SNTAGT. The CDR3 extends over 16 amino acids. This CDR3 is CASSGTGVSGANVLTF. Written as DNA, the CDR3 is TGTGCCAGCAGTGGGACAGGGGTCTCTGGGGCCAACGTCCTGACTTTC.

The rearrangement links TRBV7-9 to TRBJ2-2; D is unresolved. Per the germline V gene, CDR1 is SEHNR and CDR2 is FQNEAQ (reference sequence). CDR3 size: 15 residues. Trimming left V 5 bases short and J 3 bases short, with 13 bases between. The CDR3 reads CASSPRTEYTGELFF. DNA for the CDR3: TGTGCCAGCAGCCCACGGACCGAGTACACCGGGGAGCTGTTTTTT.

This chain connects TRBV3-1 (or the pseudogene TRBV3-2) to TRBJ2-7; TRBD1 might be the D (5 bases). This CDR3 spans 15 amino acids. Trimming cost V 5 bases and J 4 bases, with 18 bases left between them. The V gene's germline CDR1 is LGHDT and CDR2 YNNKEL (reference sequence). In nucleotides, the CDR3 is TGTGCCAGCAGCTATAGACCAGGGTTGGCATACGAGCAGTACTTC. Translation gives CASSYRPGLAYEQYF.

V usage is TRBV5-5 and J usage is TRBJ2-1; D unresolved. Germline CDR1 and CDR2: SGHKS and YYEKEE (reference sequence). The germline V and J ends were trimmed by 5 bases and 2 bases, with 14 bases remaining between them. The CDR3 is made up of 15 amino acids. The CDR3: CASRKSPDPYNEQFF. CDR3 DNA: TGTGCCAGCAGAAAAAGCCCCGACCCCTACAATGAGCAGTTCTTC.

The chain combines TRBV12-3 or TRBV12-4 with TRBJ1-2, with D tentatively TRBD1 (6 bases). The CDR3 extends over 13 amino acids. V was cut by 2 bases and J by 8 bases, with 12 bases left in between. CDR3 sequence (DNA): TGTGCCAGCAGTTTAACAGGGCCGCGGGGCTACACCTTC. It specifies CASSLTGPRGYTF.

This chain joins TRBV7-9 and TRBJ2-7; 13 nucleotides agree with TRBD2. J lost 5 bases, V lost 3 bases, and 1 base had no gene match. Germline-derived CDR1 and CDR2 are SEHNR and FQNEAQ (reference sequence). The CDR3 consists of 14 residues. The CDR3 DNA follows: TGTGCCAGCAGCTTGACTAGCGGGAGGAACGAGCAGTACTTC. Encoded protein: CASSLTSGRNEQYF.

This chain joins TRBV2 and TRBJ1-2, with D possibly being TRBD1 (6 bases). The CDR3 has 14 residues. In germline, CDR1 is SNHLY, CDR2 FYNNEI. V lost 4 bases to trimming and J lost 6 bases, with 15 bases between them. The CDR3 DNA follows: TGTGCCAGCAGTGGGGACACGTCGGTTCATGGCTACACCTTC. This gives the protein CASSGDTSVHGYTF. Using reference TRBV2 and TRBJ1-2 for the parts outside the CDR3, the full variable domain is EPEVTQTPSHQVTQMGQEVILRCVPISNHLYFYWYRQILGQKVEFLVSFYNNEISEKSEIFDDQFSVERPDGSNFTLKIRSTKLEDSAMYFCASSGDTSVHGYTFGSGTRLTVV.

The chain combines TRBV18 with TRBJ1-2, with D hard to call. The CDR3 covers 13 residues. V was clipped by 6 bases and J by 7 bases, with 15 bases between them. CDR1 KGHSH and CDR2 LQKENI come from the germline V gene. The CDR3 region is CASSRTPEGGYTF. The CDR3 bases are TGTGCCAGCTCGCGGACCCCTGAGGGTGGCTACACCTTC.

V is TRBV7-2 and J is TRBJ2-5, with D unclear. V dropped 1 base and J dropped 4 bases, with 13 bases sitting between them. The germline V gene encodes CDR1 SGHTA and CDR2 FQGNSA. The CDR3 sequence is 15 residues long. The CDR3 DNA reads TGTGCCAGCAGCTTAGATGGGAAAAGGGCAGAGACCCAGTACTTC. Encoded protein: CASSLDGKRAETQYF.

The CDR3: CASSLSGRGNTGELFF. The CDR3 DNA sequence: TGTGCCAGCAGCTTATCGGGCAGGGGCAACACCGGGGAGCTGTTTTTT. The V and J genes are TRBV7-2 and TRBJ2-2; possible D gene TRBD1, 6 bases. CDR1 and CDR2 from the germline V gene are SGHTA and FQGNSA. V was clipped by 2 bases and J by 2 bases, with 12 bases between them. This CDR3 is built from 16 residues.

The chain employs TRBV3-1 (or the pseudogene TRBV3-2) and TRBJ2-7, with TRBD1 identical over 9 bases. V dropped 4 bases and J dropped 3; count of bases not matched to a gene: 10. The CDR3 is made up of 16 amino acids. The germline V gene has CDR1 LGHDT and CDR2 YNNKEL (reference sequence). CDR3 amino acids: CASSRDAGTGFYEQYF. DNA for the CDR3: TGTGCCAGCAGCCGCGACGCCGGGACAGGGTTCTACGAGCAGTACTTC.

CDR3 coding DNA: TGTGCCAGCAGCTCCCCGACTAGCGGGAGGGCCAGGGCGGGTGAGCAGTTCTTC. Its translation is CASSSPTSGRARAGEQFF. J is TRBJ2-1 and V is TRBV7-2; 14 bases align to TRBD2. The ends lost 4 bases at V and 9 bases at J; junction bases unmatched: 14. From germline, CDR1 is SGHTA and CDR2 FQGNSA. The CDR3 length is 18 residues.